A single sample is the source of the 9 T cell receptor beta chains below, sequenced in a study of T-cell memory formation after mild COVID-19 (dated by TCRdb to the early 2020s). The receptor library was made with 5' RACE. Sequencing was performed on an Illumina NovaSeq 6000. TCRdb applied fastp at Q25 and MiXCR to the public reads, then kept only in-frame beta chains. Every entry covers one CDR3 protein and lists the most common genes and DNA from its rows. Within this sample are 250,000 to 300,000 distinct CDR3 sequences, with around 8% of them counted one time only. The ten largest account for 20% to 25% of the sample. Sequenced: PBMCs or a T cell subset sorted from them (not recorded which). These receptors were obtained from a man between 18 and 29 years old who had mild COVID-19 (a few samples of this study predate the infection). The sample titles of this study are shuffled in the database, so cell type and time point are left out; the donor was told from shared clones.

The chain is built from TRBV5-1 and TRBJ2-5; 7 positions agree with TRBD1. V shed 4 bases, J shed 5 bases, and the junction held 8 bases outside the gene matches. This CDR3 comprises 14 residues. Germline CDR1 and CDR2: SGHRS and YFSETQ. The CDR3 reads CASSLGGTAETQYF. The CDR3 coding sequence is TGCGCCAGCAGCCTAGGTGGGACAGCCGAGACCCAGTACTTC. The entire variable domain, with the rest obtained from reference TRBV5-1 and TRBJ2-5, is as follows: KAGVTQTPRYLIKTRGQQVTLSCSPISGHRSVSWYQQTPGQGLQFLFEYFSETQRNKGNFPGRFSGRQFSNSRSEMNVSTLELGDSALYLCASSLGGTAETQYFGPGTRLLVL.

This chain uses TRBV7-9 with TRBJ2-6; possible D gene TRBD2, 7 bases. CDR1 and CDR2 (germline): SEHNR, FQNEAQ (reference sequence). The CDR3 has 19 amino acids. Trimming removed 5 bases from V and 0 bases from J, with 20 bases in between. The CDR3 DNA sequence: TGTGCCAGCAGCCCCAACCGGGGGGCGCTAACCTCTGGGGCCAACGTCCTGACTTTC. This gives the protein CASSPNRGALTSGANVLTF.

The rearrangement uses TRBV5-1 and TRBJ2-3; the D gene is possibly TRBD2 (6 bases). The CDR3 is made up of 16 amino acids. Germline CDR1 reads SGHRS; CDR2 reads YFSETQ. V shed 4 bases and J shed 3 bases, with 18 bases lying between them. CDR3 coding DNA: TGCGCCAGCAGCCCACGGGGAGGCGAAACTACAGATACGCAGTATTTT. It is translated as CASSPRGGETTDTQYF.

The chain employs TRBV6-4 and TRBJ2-3, with 10 bases lining up with TRBD1. V was clipped by 2 bases and J by 4 bases; unmatched bases: 0. The CDR3 loop spans 14 amino acids. CDR1 and CDR2 from the germline V gene are MRHNA and SNTAGT. The CDR3 DNA reads as TGTGCCAGCAGTGACGGGACAGGGGCAGATACGCAGTATTTT. This gives the protein CASSDGTGADTQYF.

Note on this clonotype: A much larger clone differs from this one at a single base, so this may be a read error. The genes are TRBV5-4 and TRBJ2-5; D remains ambiguous. Germline CDR1 is SGHNT and CDR2 is YYREEE (reference sequence). The CDR3 extends over 14 amino acids. The CDR3 bases are TGTGCCAGCATCTTGGGTCGGGTCCAAGAGACCCAGTACTTC. Translated: CASILGRVQETQYF.

In this sample, this clonotype turned up many times. The genes are TRBV5-1 and TRBJ2-1; weak D call: TRBD2 (6 bases). Germline assignment: CDR1 SGHRS and CDR2 YFSETQ. CDR3 length: 15 amino acids. The V gene lost 0 bases and the J gene lost 8 bases, with 15 bases spanning the gap. CDR3 nucleotide sequence: TGCGCCAGCAGCTTGGCCGGGGACTTACCGCATGAGCAGTTCTTC. This sequence encodes CASSLAGDLPHEQFF. Looking up the rest from reference TRBV5-1 and TRBJ2-1 gives the full variable domain: KAGVTQTPRYLIKTRGQQVTLSCSPISGHRSVSWYQQTPGQGLQFLFEYFSETQRNKGNFPGRFSGRQFSNSRSEMNVSTLELGDSALYLCASSLAGDLPHEQFFGPGTRLTVL.

The chain links TRBV20-1 to TRBJ2-3; 11 bases are shared with TRBD2. V trimming: 5 bases; J trimming: 2 bases; junction bases outside the gene matches: 6. CDR3 length equals 15 residues. From germline, CDR1 is DFQATT and CDR2 SNEGSKA (reference sequence). The CDR3 coding sequence is TGCAGTGCTTTGTGGGGACTAGCGGACACAGATACGCAGTATTTT. This codes for CSALWGLADTDTQYF.

V and J are TRBV20-1 and TRBJ2-7; D might be TRBD1 (6 bases). V was cut by 2 bases and J by 4 bases, with 15 bases left in between. The CDR3 is 14 residues long. CDR1 is DFQATT and CDR2 is SNEGSKA in the germline V gene (reference sequence). The DNA of the CDR3 is TGCAGTGCTAGAACCGCGGACAGCCAATACGAGCAGTACTTC. This encodes CSARTADSQYEQYF.

This chain connects TRBV19 to TRBJ2-3; 9 positions match TRBD2. Germline CDR1 LNHDA, CDR2 SQIVND (reference sequence). The CDR3 is 15 amino acids. The ends lost 7 bases at V and 0 bases at J; junction bases unmatched: 5. The CDR3 spells CASTLSGGSTDTQYF. CDR3 in DNA: TGTGCCAGTACTCTTAGCGGGGGCAGCACAGATACGCAGTATTTT.